This T cell receptor beta chain is drawn from a study of cytomegalovirus exposure and HLA in healthy donors. Study overall: The Caucasian-associated ancestry cluster held around 76% of over 350 genotyped donors. Broader study findings: About 87% or about 30% of the time was how often most TCR beta V segments were productive, according to an earlier analysis. Trimming of TCR beta V- and J-genes showed a link, identified in a later analysis, to a missense DCLRE1C variant. Donor immune exposure was known only as CMV serostatus.

This clone was recorded only once. Antigen: not known. 13 Jbeta primers and 60 Vbeta primers were used for the PCR. TCRdb's copy holds only in-frame clones and misses some; the assay was immunoSEQ multiplex PCR. The profile shows about 160,000 clones, roughly 80% of them singletons. Germline values: CDR1 SGHDN, CDR2 FVKESK. V was shortened by 0 bases and J by 8 bases, with 11 bases between the two germline ends. The length of the CDR3 is 13 residues. The TCR was taken from a male donor in good health and CMV-seropositive. Sequencing was done on a sample of PBMCs. This chain joins TRBV14 and TRBJ2-7; D unclear. Here the CDR3 reads CASSQDSGRQQYF. DNA for the CDR3: TGTGCCAGCAGCCAAGATTCAGGTCGTCAGCAGTACTTC. Variable domain in full (rest from reference TRBV14 and TRBJ2-7): EAGVTQFPSHSVIEKGQTVTLRCDPISGHDNLYWYRRVMGKEIKFLLHFVKESKQDESGMPNNRFLAERTGGTYSTLKVQPAELEDSGVYFCASSQDSGRQQYFGPGTRLTVT.